The 5 T cell receptor beta chains below all came from one sample that was sequenced in a study of blood T cell repertoires in COVID-19. The protocol was immunoSEQ multiplex PCR, while the TCRdb copy is restricted to in-frame clones and leaves out a portion. The sample has around 140,000 clones, 81% seen once. Sequenced material: peripheral blood. The receptors originated from a woman aged 60-75 years with active or convalescent COVID-19.

This clone was found many times. The chain recombines TRBV7-8 with TRBJ1-4; D not resolved. The CDR3 totals 14 residues. V shed 5 bases and J shed 8 bases, with 15 bases lying between them. The germline gives CDR1 SGHVS, CDR2 FQNEAQ. CDR3 DNA: TGTGCCAGCAGCCCACTCAAATCGGGGGAAAAACTGTTTTTT. Amino acid sequence: CASSPLKSGEKLFF. Looking up the rest from reference TRBV7-8 and TRBJ1-4 gives the full variable domain: GAGVSQSPRYKVAKRGQDVALRCDPISGHVSLFWYQQALGQGPEFLTYFQNEAQLDKSGLPSDRFFAERPEGSVSTLKIQRTQQEDSAVYLCASSPLKSGEKLFFGSGTQLSVL.

The rearrangement uses TRBV9 and TRBJ2-3; TRBD2 aligns across 12 bases. The CDR3 is 19 amino acids. V dropped 4 bases and J dropped 0; count of bases not matched to a gene: 12. Germline CDR1 SGDLS, CDR2 YYNGEE. CDR3 region: CASSRTTSGGPSSTDTQYF. The DNA for the CDR3 is TGTGCCAGCAGCAGGACGACTAGCGGGGGCCCTTCTAGCACAGATACGCAGTATTTT.

J is TRBJ2-7 and V is TRBV19; TRBD2 matches at 11 bases. CDR1 is LNHDA and CDR2 is SQIVND in the germline V gene (reference sequence). Germline trimming cut 5 bases from V and 2 bases from J; bases unmatched to any gene: 5. CDR3 length: 15 residues. The CDR3 loop reads CASSLGLAATYEQYF. The CDR3 DNA reads TGTGCCAGTAGTTTGGGACTAGCGGCTACCTACGAGCAGTACTTC.

The chain joins TRBV7-2 to TRBJ2-1, with D uncertain. Per germline, CDR1 SGHTA and CDR2 FQGNSA. V was trimmed by 5 bases and J by 0 bases, leaving 17 bases between them. The CDR3 has 17 amino acids. CDR3 protein: CASSPMVAVSSYNEQFF. The CDR3 DNA follows: TGTGCCAGCAGCCCCATGGTGGCGGTTAGCTCCTACAATGAGCAGTTCTTC.

This chain uses TRBV7-2 with TRBJ2-2; no definite D call. Germline V gene lookup returns CDR1 SGHTA and CDR2 FQGNSA. The CDR3 contains 13 residues. With 3 bases removed from V and 6 bases from J, the gap between germline ends came to 8 bases. CDR3 coding DNA: TGTGCCAGCAGCTTTAGTGGGCCCGGGGAGCTGTTTTTT. It is translated as CASSFSGPGELFF.